A selection of T cell receptor beta chains follows, all from one sample in a study of control samples from healthy donors and cancer patients. This table comes from immunoSEQ multiplex PCR, and its TCRdb copy is limited to in-frame clones, with some not included. This table holds over 150,000 clones, 96% found once. Sequencing used blood. These receptors were collected from a woman aged 30 to 39 in good health. CDR3s include the opening cysteine and the closing phenylalanine or tryptophan. The D gene is left open where the match is weak. Clone size, where shown, is once, few, many, or a class for clones that have expanded.

V	J	D	size	CDR3	DNA
TRBV19	TRBJ2-2	-	-	CASSTFGREMFTGELFF	TGTGCCAGTAGTACTTTCGGCAGGGAAATGTTTACCGGGGAGCTGTTTTTT
TRBV5-8	TRBJ1-5	TRBD1	-	CASSPGQGPNQPQHF	TGTGCCAGCAGCCCGGGACAGGGCCCCAATCAGCCCCAGCATTTT
TRBV11-2	TRBJ1-1	TRBD1	-	CASSRTGVNTEAFF	TGTGCCAGCAGCCGTACAGGGGTGAACACTGAAGCTTTCTTT
TRBV12-3/TRBV12-4	TRBJ2-7	-	-	CASSLTNSYEQYF	TGTGCCAGCAGTCTAACGAACTCCTACGAGCAGTACTTC
TRBV28	TRBJ2-7	-	-	CASSTDWPGEQYF	TGTGCCAGCAGTACAGACTGGCCCGGCGAGCAGTACTTC
TRBV7-3	TRBJ2-7	TRBD2	-	CASSSGLAGRGEQYF	TGTGCCAGCAGCTCAGGACTAGCGGGCCGTGGGGAGCAGTACTTC
TRBV2	TRBJ1-1	-	-	CASSAEGENEAFF	TGTGCCAGCAGCGCGGAAGGGGAAAACGAAGCTTTCTTT
TRBV3-1/TRBV3-2	TRBJ2-1	TRBD2	-	CASSQDSSGRGYEQFF	TGTGCCAGCAGCCAAGATTCTAGCGGGAGGGGATATGAGCAGTTCTTC
TRBV10-2	TRBJ1-1	-	-	CASKVGGGEAFF	TGCGCCAGCAAAGTGGGGGGCGGTGAAGCTTTCTTT
TRBV27	TRBJ2-3	-	-	CASSLQGPHTDTQYF	TGTGCCAGCAGTTTACAGGGGCCGCATACGGATACGCAGTATTTT
TRBV15	TRBJ2-1	-	-	CATSGTNGVNEQFF	TGTGCCACCAGCGGAACTAATGGGGTCAATGAGCAGTTCTTC
TRBV24-1	TRBJ2-2	-	-	CATSDGTLETGELFF	TGTGCCACCAGTGACGGGACCCTTGAGACCGGGGAGCTGTTTTTT
TRBV10-3	TRBJ2-7	-	-	CAISEYQLAEAYEQYF	TGTGCCATCAGTGAGTATCAGTTGGCGGAAGCCTACGAGCAGTACTTC
TRBV19	TRBJ2-3	-	-	CASSRRNTDTQYF	TGTGCCAGTAGTAGACGGAACACAGATACGCAGTATTTT
TRBV5-4	TRBJ1-2	TRBD1	-	CASRLGGRYGYTF	TGTGCCAGCAGACTAGGGGGCAGGTATGGCTACACCTTC
TRBV6-5	TRBJ1-4	-	-	CASRPGTRKLFF	TGTGCCAGCAGACCCGGGACAAGAAAACTGTTTTTT
TRBV19	TRBJ1-5	TRBD1	-	CASSPSTGQTINQPQHF	TGTGCCAGTAGTCCCAGTACGGGACAGACGATCAATCAGCCCCAGCATTTT
TRBV5-5	TRBJ1-5	-	once	CASSFTGFKNSNQPQHF	TGTGCCAGCAGCTTTACAGGGTTCAAGAATAGCAATCAGCCCCAGCATTTT
TRBV5-6	TRBJ1-1	-	-	CASSPLPGEAFF	TGTGCCAGCAGCCCGCTACCAGGCGAAGCTTTCTTT
TRBV7-9	TRBJ2-7	-	once	CASSFKSLGRDYEQYF	TGTGCCAGCAGCTTCAAGTCTCTGGGGCGAGACTACGAGCAGTACTTC
TRBV2	TRBJ1-5	TRBD1	-	CASAIQGAGQPQHF	TGTGCCAGCGCAATACAGGGGGCTGGTCAGCCCCAGCATTTT
TRBV6-1	TRBJ1-1	-	-	CASSEGSIGTEAFF	TGTGCCAGCAGTGAGGGGAGTATTGGGACTGAAGCTTTCTTT
TRBV6-4	TRBJ2-3	TRBD2	once	CASSVFKLCSGGETDTQYF	TGTGCCAGCAGTGTCTTCAAACTCTGTAGCGGGGGGGAGACAGATACGCAGTATTTT
TRBV3-1/TRBV3-2	TRBJ2-3	TRBD1	-	CASSPRTGTLDTQYF	TGTGCCAGCAGCCCCCGGACAGGGACGCTAGATACGCAGTATTTT
TRBV6-4	TRBJ2-3	-	-	CASSYVFRDTQYF	TGTGCCAGCAGTTATGTATTCCGAGATACGCAGTATTTT
TRBV27	TRBJ2-1	TRBD1	-	CASSLGTAYNEQFF	TGTGCCAGCAGCCTCGGGACAGCTTACAATGAGCAGTTCTTC
TRBV3-1/TRBV3-2	TRBJ2-3	-	-	CATAAGSTDTQYF	TGTGCCACTGCTGCGGGGAGCACAGATACGCAGTATTTT
TRBV4-1	TRBJ2-1	-	once	CASSQVGQVLNNEQFF	TGCGCCAGCAGCCAAGTGGGGCAGGTGTTAAACAATGAGCAGTTCTTC
TRBV25-1	TRBJ2-1	-	-	CASSEGRSYNEQFF	TGTGCCAGCAGTGAGGGGAGGTCCTACAATGAGCAGTTCTTC
TRBV6-5	TRBJ2-1	TRBD1	-	CASSTGAYNEQFF	TGTGCCAGCAGTACAGGGGCCTACAATGAGCAGTTCTTC
TRBV19	TRBJ1-5	-	-	CASSISRESQPQHF	TGTGCCAGTAGTATAAGCAGGGAATCTCAGCCCCAGCATTTT
TRBV30	TRBJ1-2	-	-	CACQQGSGGYTF	TGTGCCTGCCAACAGGGTAGCGGTGGCTACACCTTC
TRBV12-3/TRBV12-4	TRBJ1-5	-	once	CASRENGNQPQHF	TGTGCCAGCAGGGAGAATGGCAATCAGCCCCAGCATTTT
TRBV11-3	TRBJ2-3	-	-	CASSNGGVSDTQYF	TGTGCCAGCAGCAATGGCGGGGTTTCAGATACGCAGTATTTT
TRBV5-5	TRBJ2-3	TRBD1	-	CASSPTFTGGIVDTQYF	TGTGCCAGCAGCCCTACCTTTACAGGGGGCATCGTAGATACGCAGTATTTT
TRBV28	TRBJ1-5	-	-	CASNSDSLSNQPQHF	TGTGCCAGCAATTCCGACAGTCTTAGCAATCAGCCCCAGCATTTT
TRBV2	TRBJ2-1	TRBD2	-	CASRERGFDEQFF	TGTGCCAGCAGAGAGCGGGGCTTCGATGAGCAGTTCTTC
TRBV4-1	TRBJ1-3	-	-	CASSQGEGPNSGNTIYF	TGCGCCAGCAGCCAAGGAGAAGGGCCTAACTCTGGAAACACCATATATTTT
TRBV19	TRBJ1-5	-	-	CATNTGHYSNQPQHF	TGTGCCACCAACACAGGGCACTATAGCAATCAGCCCCAGCATTTT
TRBV9	TRBJ2-5	-	-	CASSVGPRGTQYF	TGTGCCAGCAGCGTAGGGCCACGCGGGACCCAGTACTTC
TRBV24-1	TRBJ1-1	-	once	CATSEEGATEAFF	TGTGCCACCAGTGAGGAGGGCGCGACTGAAGCTTTCTTT
TRBV19	TRBJ2-1	-	-	CASSESGGNIYNEQFF	TGTGCCAGTAGTGAGTCGGGCGGGAACATCTACAATGAGCAGTTCTTC
TRBV5-1	TRBJ1-2	TRBD1	few	CASSEPGTESYTF	TGCGCCAGCAGTGAACCCGGGACAGAATCCTACACCTTC
TRBV27	TRBJ1-2	-	-	CASSSPLTGAYGYTF	TGTGCCAGCAGTTCGCCCCTGACGGGGGCCTATGGCTACACCTTC
TRBV7-9	TRBJ1-1	-	-	CASSQEMNTEAFF	TGTGCCAGCAGCCAGGAAATGAACACTGAAGCTTTCTTT
TRBV7-9	TRBJ1-3	-	-	CASSFGEGNTIYF	TGTGCCAGCAGCTTCGGAGAGGGAAACACCATATATTTT
TRBV11-3	TRBJ2-1	-	-	CASSLGQSNNEQFF	TGTGCCAGCAGCTTAGGACAGTCCAACAATGAGCAGTTCTTC
TRBV5-1	TRBJ2-7	TRBD1	-	CASSPTTPTGPSTYEQYF	TGCGCCAGCAGCCCCACTACCCCGACAGGGCCATCTACCTACGAGCAGTACTTC
TRBV5-4	TRBJ1-2	-	-	CASSLYVGGYTF	TGTGCCAGCAGCTTGTATGTTGGTGGCTACACCTTC
TRBV4-1	TRBJ2-7	TRBD2	-	CASSRGTSGRGDEQYF	TGCGCCAGCAGCCGCGGGACTAGCGGGAGGGGGGACGAGCAGTACTTC
TRBV10-3	TRBJ2-7	-	-	CAISVGGSWEQYF	TGTGCCATCAGTGTAGGAGGCAGTTGGGAGCAGTACTTC
TRBV20-1	TRBJ2-7	-	-	CSVQRTYEQYF	TGCAGTGTACAGCGGACCTACGAGCAGTACTTC
TRBV5-4	TRBJ2-5	-	-	CASSFEGGGETQYF	TGTGCCAGCAGCTTTGAGGGGGGAGGCGAGACCCAGTACTTC
TRBV16	TRBJ1-6	TRBD1	-	CASSPLGQGLSPLHF	TGTGCCAGCAGCCCCCTGGGACAGGGGTTATCACCCCTCCACTTT
TRBV28	TRBJ2-1	-	-	CASRKSSSYNEQFF	TGTGCCAGCAGGAAATCAAGCTCCTACAATGAGCAGTTCTTC
TRBV5-1	TRBJ2-7	TRBD1	-	CASSRPGQGHHEQYF	TGCGCCAGCAGCCGACCGGGACAGGGGCACCACGAGCAGTACTTC
TRBV3-1/TRBV3-2	TRBJ1-6	TRBD1	once	CASSWGGTGESPLHF	TGTGCCAGCAGCTGGGGGGGGACAGGGGAATCACCCCTCCACTTT
TRBV30	TRBJ1-1	-	-	CAWSKGDLTEAFF	TGTGCCTGGAGTAAAGGAGATCTCACTGAAGCTTTCTTT
TRBV6-4	TRBJ1-2	-	-	CASSDSNYGYTF	TGTGCCAGCAGTGACTCGAACTATGGCTACACCTTC
TRBV2	TRBJ1-4	-	-	CASELGGGEEKLFF	TGTGCCAGCGAGCTCGGGGGAGGGGAGGAAAAACTGTTTTTT